The 29 T cell receptor beta chains below come from one sample, sequenced in a study of T cell responses to AZD1222 COVID-19 vaccine. The method was immunoSEQ multiplex PCR; TCRdb's version includes in-frame clones alone and lacks a portion of them. This sample has some 120,000 clones, with about 90% found just once. The starting material was peripheral blood, obtained on day 0 of AZD1222 vaccination. These receptors originate from an adult in good health.

The chain uses TRBV28 and TRBJ1-5; D is possibly TRBD1 (6 bases). Germline-derived CDR1 and CDR2 are MDHEN and SYDVKM. V gave up 3 bases and J gave up 0 bases, with 12 bases separating them. CDR3 size: 16 residues. In DNA form, the CDR3 reads TGTGCCAGCAGTTTCTCCAGGGGCTATAGCAATCAGCCCCAGCATTTT. It codes for CASSFSRGYSNQPQHF.

The chain couples TRBV28 to TRBJ1-3, with TRBD1 identical over 7 bases. V gave up 3 bases and J gave up 2 bases; unmatched junction bases: 1. Germline loops: CDR1 MDHEN, CDR2 SYDVKM. This CDR3 spans 14 amino acids. CDR3 sequence reads: CASSLDRTGNTIYF. CDR3 DNA: TGTGCCAGCAGTTTGGACAGGACTGGAAACACCATATATTTT.

This clone has just a few counts. The rearrangement links TRBV28 to TRBJ1-2; 7 nucleotides align to TRBD1. V shed 3 bases and J 6 bases; nucleotides not matched to a gene: 13. This CDR3 is built from 16 residues. In germline, CDR1 is MDHEN, CDR2 SYDVKM. The CDR3 protein is CASSLDRRPVVDGYTF. In DNA, the CDR3 is TGTGCCAGCAGTTTGGACAGGCGGCCTGTTGTTGATGGCTACACCTTC.

This chain uses TRBV4-2 with TRBJ2-3; 7 bases fit TRBD2. Trimming cost V 2 bases and J 1 base; bases outside gene matches: 6. The CDR3 is 16 amino acids. Germline V gene lookup returns CDR1 LGHNA and CDR2 YNFKEQ. The CDR3 reads CASSQPAGIRTDTQYF. The CDR3 region has the DNA TGTGCCAGCAGCCAACCAGCGGGGATTCGCACAGATACGCAGTATTTT.

The rearrangement links TRBV27 to TRBJ1-6; D remains ambiguous. V was trimmed by 1 base and J by 9 bases, leaving 10 bases between them. The CDR3 length is 14 residues. The V gene's germline CDR1 is MNHEY and CDR2 SMNVEV (reference sequence). CDR3 in DNA: TGTGCCAGCAGTTTATGGTCAGATACTTCACCCCTCCACTTT. Protein sequence: CASSLWSDTSPLHF.

V is TRBV28 and J is TRBJ1-2, with 7 bases identical to TRBD1. Germline V gene data show CDR1 as MDHEN and CDR2 as SYDVKM. This CDR3 comprises 13 residues. V lost 4 bases, J lost 5 bases, and 4 bases stayed unmatched. CDR3 region: CASSSGQPYGYTF. In DNA, the CDR3 is TGTGCCAGCAGTTCGGGACAGCCTTATGGCTACACCTTC.

V and J are TRBV7-2 and TRBJ2-6; D perhaps matches TRBD1 (7 bases). The CDR3 is made up of 17 amino acids. CDR1 is SGHTA and CDR2 is FQGNSA in the germline V gene. Trimming shortened V by 3 bases and J by 1 base, and 13 bases separated the two germline ends. CDR3 sequence (DNA): TGTGCCAGCAGCTTCGCAGGGGGGACTTCTGGGGCCAACGTCCTGACTTTC. It encodes CASSFAGGTSGANVLTF.

This rearrangement joins TRBV28 to TRBJ1-1; perhaps TRBD1 as D (6 bases). The length of the CDR3 is 14 residues. In germline, CDR1 is MDHEN, CDR2 SYDVKM. V was cut by 2 bases and J by 5 bases, with 12 bases left in between. In DNA form, the CDR3 reads TGTGCCAGCAGTTTACACAGGGTATGGACTGAAGCTTTCTTT. As protein: CASSLHRVWTEAFF.

The DNA for the CDR3 is TGCGCCAGCAGCTCGGAGGGTTTTTGGAGCTCCTACAATGAGCAGTTCTTC. The encoded protein is CASSSEGFWSSYNEQFF. This chain uses TRBV5-1 with TRBJ2-1, with a tentative D call TRBD2 (6 bases). The CDR3 totals 17 residues. Germline CDR1 is SGHRS and CDR2 is YFSETQ. Deletions cut 3 bases from V and 0 bases from J, with 16 bases between. The variable domain in full, with the rest retrieved from reference TRBV5-1 and TRBJ2-1, is KAGVTQTPRYLIKTRGQQVTLSCSPISGHRSVSWYQQTPGQGLQFLFEYFSETQRNKGNFPGRFSGRQFSNSRSEMNVSTLELGDSALYLCASSSEGFWSSYNEQFFGPGTRLTVL.

The J gene is TRBJ1-1, the V gene TRBV7-2, with TRBD1 matching over 8 bases. The CDR3 totals 13 residues. Germline CDR1 is SGHTA and CDR2 is FQGNSA. V trimming: 5 bases; J trimming: 6 bases; junction bases outside the gene matches: 5. The CDR3 region has the DNA TGTGCCAGCAGCGTCACAGGGGGGCCTGAAGCTTTCTTT. Encoded protein: CASSVTGGPEAFF. Together with reference TRBV7-2 and TRBJ1-1, the CDR3 gives the full variable domain: GAGVSQSPSNKVTEKGKDVELRCDPISGHTALYWYRQSLGQGLEFLIYFQGNSAPDKSGLPSDRFSAERTGGSVSTLTIQRTQQEDSAVYLCASSVTGGPEAFFGQGTRLTVV.

The chain employs TRBV19 and TRBJ1-6; D call uncertain. Trimming stripped 1 base from V and 10 bases from J, with 5 bases between. Germline V gene sequence: CDR1 LNHDA, CDR2 SQIVND (reference sequence). The CDR3 length is 12 residues. In DNA form, the CDR3 reads TGTGCCAGTAGTATAGTCAACTCACCCCTCCACTTT. It specifies CASSIVNSPLHF.

The rearrangement links TRBV11-3 to TRBJ2-1, with D possibly called TRBD1 or TRBD2 (5 bases each). This CDR3 is 15 amino acids long. CDR1 and CDR2 (germline): SGHNT, YENEEA. Trimming shortened V by 5 bases and J by 0 bases, and 11 bases separated the two germline ends. The DNA of the CDR3 is TGTGCCAGCAGCCCGGGACCAAGCTCCTACAATGAGCAGTTCTTC. Its protein product is CASSPGPSSYNEQFF.

V is TRBV7-8 and J is TRBJ2-7, with TRBD1 matching 8 bases. CDR1 SGHVS and CDR2 FQNEAQ come from the germline V gene. Trimming took 10 bases from V and 4 from J; bases not matched to a gene: 6. The CDR3 covers 12 residues. CDR3 sequence reads: CATRDRKYEQYF. The CDR3 nucleotides are TGTGCCACCCGGGACAGGAAATACGAGCAGTACTTC.

This clone was seen more than once but under ten times. This sequence joins TRBV7-7 and TRBJ1-6; no reliable D call. Deletions cut 2 bases from V and 8 bases from J, with 7 bases between. The CDR3 length is 13 residues. Per germline, CDR1 SSHAT and CDR2 FNYEAQ (reference sequence). CDR3 DNA sequence: TGTGCCAGCAGCTTATATAAGGATTCACCCCTCCACTTT. Translating it yields CASSLYKDSPLHF.

The sample holds a few counts of this clone. The rearrangement links TRBV14 to TRBJ1-2; D is unresolved. Deletions cut 1 base from V and 4 bases from J, with 16 bases between. CDR1 is SGHDN and CDR2 is FVKESK in the germline V gene. CDR3 length: 16 amino acids. The CDR3 DNA is TGTGCCAGCAGCCAAGCTGCCTCTACAGTCCTCTATGGCTACACCTTC. This sequence encodes CASSQAASTVLYGYTF. The whole variable domain, filled in from reference TRBV14 and TRBJ1-2, reads EAGVTQFPSHSVIEKGQTVTLRCDPISGHDNLYWYRRVMGKEIKFLLHFVKESKQDESGMPNNRFLAERTGGTYSTLKVQPAELEDSGVYFCASSQAASTVLYGYTFGSGTRLTVV.

The V call is TRBV5-4, the J call TRBJ2-7; maybe TRBD2 (7 bases). The CDR3 is 15 amino acids. The V end was cut by 2 bases, the J end by 2 bases, with 14 bases between. Per germline, CDR1 SGHNT and CDR2 YYREEE (reference sequence). CDR3: CASSLRAGATYEQYF. CDR3 bases: TGTGCCAGCAGCTTACGGGCGGGGGCGACCTACGAGCAGTACTTC. Full variable domain (remainder filled in from reference TRBV5-4 and TRBJ2-7): ETGVTQSPTHLIKTRGQQVTLRCSSQSGHNTVSWYQQALGQGPQFIFQYYREEENGRGNFPPRFSGLQFPNYSSELNVNALELDDSALYLCASSLRAGATYEQYFGPGTRLTVT.

The chain employs TRBV6-5 and TRBJ2-3; no firm D call. The germline V gene encodes CDR1 MNHEY and CDR2 SVGAGI. The CDR3 loop spans 12 amino acids. The V end was cut by 2 bases, the J end by 6 bases, with 6 bases between. The CDR3 loop is CASSYGVDTQYF. The CDR3 DNA reads as TGTGCCAGCAGTTACGGAGTGGATACGCAGTATTTT.

V and J are TRBV3-1 (or the pseudogene TRBV3-2) and TRBJ2-7; no clear D gene. The CDR3 is 12 residues long. Germline CDR1 is LGHDT and CDR2 is YNNKEL (reference sequence). The V end lost 4 bases, the J end lost 6 bases, and 10 bases lay between the germline ends. In DNA form, the CDR3 reads TGTGCCAGCAGCCTCCTGAATTCCGAGCAGTACTTC. It yields the protein CASSLLNSEQYF.

This sequence joins TRBV5-1 and TRBJ2-7; 8 bases fit TRBD1. From germline, CDR1 is SGHRS and CDR2 YFSETQ. With 6 bases clipped from V and 0 bases from J, the junction kept 8 bases outside the gene matches. The length of the CDR3 is 15 residues. CDR3 bases: TGCGCCAGCAAACCGGGACAGGAAAGCTCCTACGAGCAGTACTTC. Amino acid sequence: CASKPGQESSYEQYF.

V and J are TRBV19 and TRBJ1-1; D is unresolved. The CDR3 has 13 amino acids. V was shortened by 4 bases and J by 3 bases, with 9 bases between the two germline ends. The germline gives CDR1 LNHDA, CDR2 SQIVND (reference sequence). The CDR3: CASSKVFDTEAFF. The CDR3 DNA is TGTGCCAGTAGTAAGGTTTTTGACACTGAAGCTTTCTTT.

In DNA, the CDR3 is TGCGCCAGCAGCTTTGACTACTACAATGAGCAGTTCTTC. Protein sequence: CASSFDYYNEQFF. The chain links TRBV5-1 to TRBJ2-1; a possible D gene is TRBD2 (5 bases). V lost 2 bases to trimming and J lost 3 bases, with 6 bases between them. The CDR3 runs to 13 residues. The V gene's germline CDR1 is SGHRS and CDR2 YFSETQ.

The chain carries TRBV4-3 and TRBJ2-1; D gene ambiguous. This CDR3 region has 15 residues. With 0 bases removed from V and 2 bases from J, the gap between germline ends came to 8 bases. The germline V gene has CDR1 LGHNA and CDR2 YSLEER. CDR3 loop: CASSQDEAAYNEQFF. The CDR3 nucleotides read TGCGCCAGCAGCCAAGATGAGGCTGCCTACAATGAGCAGTTCTTC.

The rearrangement uses TRBV12-3 or TRBV12-4 and TRBJ1-2; weak D call: TRBD1 (5 bases). The V gene lost 8 bases and the J gene lost 5 bases, with 15 bases spanning the gap. The CDR3 sequence is 13 residues long. CDR3: CASFPTADYGYTF. The CDR3 DNA sequence: TGTGCCAGCTTCCCGACAGCGGATTATGGCTACACCTTC.

Comments on this clone: A junction boundary mismatches the germline segment, possibly from a read error. The V gene is TRBV12-3 or TRBV12-4, the J gene TRBJ2-1; D is perhaps TRBD2 (6 bases). This CDR3 has 13 residues. The CDR3 loop is CASSLATYNEQFF. For the CDR3, the DNA is TGTGCCAGCAGTCTAGCGACATACAATGAGCAGTTCTTC.

The rearrangement joins TRBV20-1 to TRBJ2-7; possible D gene TRBD1, 5 bases. CDR3 length: 11 residues. Trimming shortened V by 6 bases and J by 5 bases, and 11 bases separated the two germline ends. Germline-derived CDR1 and CDR2 are DFQATT and SNEGSKA (reference sequence). CDR3 DNA sequence: TGCAGTGCCACGGACATTGACGAGCAGTACTTC. Translated, it gives CSATDIDEQYF.

V is TRBV9 and J is TRBJ1-1; no clear D gene. Trimming stripped 3 bases from V and 1 base from J, with 10 bases between. This CDR3 is 14 amino acids long. Germline V gives CDR1 SGDLS, CDR2 YYNGEE. The CDR3 reads CASSAGRENTEAFF. The CDR3 bases are TGTGCCAGCAGCGCGGGTAGGGAGAACACTGAAGCTTTCTTT. The full variable domain, rest sourced from reference TRBV9 and TRBJ1-1, is DSGVTQTPKHLITATGQRVTLRCSPRSGDLSVYWYQQSLDQGLQFLIQYYNGEERAKGNILERFSAQQFPDLHSELNLSSLELGDSALYFCASSAGRENTEAFFGQGTRLTVV.

V gene TRBV15 combines with J gene TRBJ2-3; 12 bases align to TRBD1. Germline V gene sequence: CDR1 LNHNV, CDR2 YYDKDF (reference sequence). The junction had 20 bases not matched to a gene; V was cut back by 5 bases and J by 11 bases. This CDR3 region has 18 residues. The CDR3 DNA is TGTGCCACCAGCCTCCTTGGGACAGGGGGCGGACTAGTCTTTAGGCAGTATTTT. Protein product: CATSLLGTGGGLVFRQYF.

This clone was observed a few times. The chain recombines TRBV3-1 (or the pseudogene TRBV3-2) with TRBJ1-2; D uncertain. The V gene's germline CDR1 is LGHDT and CDR2 YNNKEL (reference sequence). The CDR3 loop spans 11 amino acids. V was clipped by 1 base and J by 8 bases, with 5 bases between them. CDR3 sequence reads: CASSQGDGYTF. As DNA, the CDR3 is TGTGCCAGCAGCCAAGGAGACGGCTACACCTTC.

This clone came up once. The chain employs TRBV5-4 and TRBJ2-3; D gene uncertain. Trimming pared 0 bases from V and 2 bases from J, leaving 10 bases between. Germline V lookup: CDR1 SGHNT, CDR2 YYREEE (reference sequence). This CDR3 is 15 amino acids long. Here the CDR3 reads CASSLANLATDTQYF. DNA for the CDR3: TGTGCCAGCAGCTTGGCCAACCTGGCCACAGATACGCAGTATTTT.